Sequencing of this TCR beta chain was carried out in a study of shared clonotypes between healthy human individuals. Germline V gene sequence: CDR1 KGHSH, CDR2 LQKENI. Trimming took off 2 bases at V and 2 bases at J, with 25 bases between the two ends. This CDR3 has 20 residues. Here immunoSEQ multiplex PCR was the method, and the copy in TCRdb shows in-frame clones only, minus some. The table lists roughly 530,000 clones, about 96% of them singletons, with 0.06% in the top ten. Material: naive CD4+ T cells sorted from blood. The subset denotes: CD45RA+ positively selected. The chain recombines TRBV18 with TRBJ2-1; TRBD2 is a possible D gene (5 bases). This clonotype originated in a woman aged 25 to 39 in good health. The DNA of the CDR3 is TGTGCCAGCTCACCAAGGGTGGTCACCCATTTCCGGGAAACCTACAATGAGCAGTTCTTC. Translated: CASSPRVVTHFRETYNEQFF.